Below, 8 T cell receptor beta chains from the same sample are listed, as sequenced in a study of a mutant IDH1 vaccine in newly diagnosed glioma. Generated by immunoSEQ multiplex PCR, the TCRdb table keeps only in-frame clones and is missing some. The sample contains roughly 60,000 clones, 80% to 90% of which appear only once. These receptors have no identified antigens. Time point indicated: week 23, last vaccination. Vaccine doses each comprised 300 ug of mutant IDH1 20-mer peptide, with topical imiquimod. The sequencing here drew on PBMCs, taken from a glioma patient whose treatment included an IDH1 peptide vaccine. The receptor set was obtained from a man aged 30-40 years with glioma.

V gene TRBV19 combines with J gene TRBJ1-5; 8 positions match TRBD1. Germline lookup yields CDR1 LNHDA and CDR2 SQIVND (reference sequence). The CDR3 length is 15 residues. V shed 5 bases and J 1 base; nucleotides not matched to a gene: 4. This CDR3 is CASSLDRASNQPQHF. CDR3 in DNA: TGTGCCAGTAGTCTGGACAGGGCGAGCAATCAGCCCCAGCATTTT.

V usage is TRBV6-6 and J usage is TRBJ2-7; D call uncertain. This CDR3 is 13 amino acids long. Germline CDR1 is MNHNY and CDR2 is SVGAGI (reference sequence). Trimming shortened V by 0 bases and J by 2 bases, and 5 bases separated the two germline ends. Here the CDR3 reads CASSYSLAYEQYF. In nucleotides, the CDR3 is TGTGCCAGCAGTTACTCCCTAGCCTACGAGCAGTACTTC.

The CDR3 loop is CASSAGGLANTEAFF. The CDR3 DNA reads TGTGCCAGCAGCGCAGGGGGTTTGGCGAACACTGAAGCTTTCTTT. The rearrangement links TRBV9 to TRBJ1-1, with TRBD1 matching over 7 bases. The trim removed 3 bases at V and 1 base at J, leaving 6 bases unmatched. The CDR3 runs 15 residues. CDR1 is SGDLS, CDR2 YYNGEE, per germline.

The chain joins TRBV30 to TRBJ2-6; D is unresolved. V was clipped by 6 bases and J by 2 bases, with 5 bases between them. From germline, CDR1 is GTSNPN and CDR2 SVGIG (reference sequence). There are 12 residues in the CDR3. CDR3 sequence: CACLPGANVLTF. DNA of the CDR3: TGTGCCTGCTTACCTGGGGCCAACGTCCTGACTTTC.

The chain is built from TRBV5-1 and TRBJ2-7; D gene ambiguous. Germline V CDR1 and CDR2: SGHRS, YFSETQ. Trimming took off 2 bases at V and 2 bases at J, with 8 bases between the two ends. This CDR3 is built from 13 residues. CDR3 in DNA: TGCGCCAGCAGCTTAAGGAGTACCTACGAGCAGTACTTC. It codes for CASSLRSTYEQYF.

The CDR3 spells CASSVVRPPRDEQFF. The CDR3 nucleotides are TGTGCCAGCAGCGTAGTTAGGCCCCCAAGGGATGAGCAGTTCTTC. V and J are TRBV9 and TRBJ2-1, with D uncertain. Germline V lookup: CDR1 SGDLS, CDR2 YYNGEE. The V gene lost 0 bases and the J gene lost 8 bases, with 15 bases spanning the gap. This CDR3 comprises 15 residues.

This clone was seen once. The chain uses TRBV5-1 and TRBJ2-7; 7 nucleotides align to TRBD2. J gave up 0 bases and V 5 bases, and 8 bases lay outside the gene matches. Germline V gene sequence: CDR1 SGHRS, CDR2 YFSETQ. This CDR3 is built from 15 residues. DNA of the CDR3: TGCGCCAGCAGGCCGCCGGGGGGTAGCTCCTACGAGCAGTACTTC. It specifies CASRPPGGSSYEQYF.

V usage is TRBV29-1 and J usage is TRBJ1-2, with a weak D call TRBD1 (6 bases). Deletions cut 4 bases from V and 6 bases from J, with 12 bases between. Germline-derived CDR1 and CDR2 are SQVTM and ANQGSEA. This CDR3 has 12 amino acids. CDR3 amino acids: CSVGAGADGYTF. The CDR3 nucleotides read TGCAGCGTTGGGGCAGGGGCGGATGGCTACACCTTC.